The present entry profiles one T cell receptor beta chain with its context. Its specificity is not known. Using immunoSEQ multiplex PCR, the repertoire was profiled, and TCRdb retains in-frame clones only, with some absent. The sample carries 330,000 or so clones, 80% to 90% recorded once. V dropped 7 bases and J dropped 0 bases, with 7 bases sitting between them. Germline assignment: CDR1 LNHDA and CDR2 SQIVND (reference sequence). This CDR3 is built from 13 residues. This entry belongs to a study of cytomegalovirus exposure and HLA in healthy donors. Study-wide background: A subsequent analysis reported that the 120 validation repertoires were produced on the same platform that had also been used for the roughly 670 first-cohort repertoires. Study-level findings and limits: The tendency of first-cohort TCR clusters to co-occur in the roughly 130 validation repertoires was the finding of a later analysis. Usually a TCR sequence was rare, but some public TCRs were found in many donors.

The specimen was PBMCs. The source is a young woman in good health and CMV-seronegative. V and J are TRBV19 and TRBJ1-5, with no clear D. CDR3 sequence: CASNTYSNQPQHF. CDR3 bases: TGTGCCAGTAACACGTATAGCAATCAGCCCCAGCATTTT.